This T cell receptor (beta chain) was recorded in a study of control samples from healthy donors and cancer patients. J gave up 0 bases and V 5 bases, and 16 bases lay outside the gene matches. CDR1 and CDR2 from the germline V gene are SNHLY and FYNNEI. The CDR3 contains 19 residues. This table comes from immunoSEQ multiplex PCR, and its TCRdb copy is limited to in-frame clones, with some not included. The sample has approximately 58,000 clones, roughly 87% seen once; the top ten hold over 12%. The chain joins TRBV2 to TRBJ2-7; 10 nucleotides agree with TRBD1. The sample consisted of PBMCs. The TCR was taken from a man aged 55 to 70 with head and neck cancer. The CDR3 region is CASSRTGGIERTRSYEQYF. The CDR3 region has the DNA TGTGCCAGCAGTAGGACAGGGGGAATTGAAAGAACCCGCTCCTACGAGCAGTACTTC.